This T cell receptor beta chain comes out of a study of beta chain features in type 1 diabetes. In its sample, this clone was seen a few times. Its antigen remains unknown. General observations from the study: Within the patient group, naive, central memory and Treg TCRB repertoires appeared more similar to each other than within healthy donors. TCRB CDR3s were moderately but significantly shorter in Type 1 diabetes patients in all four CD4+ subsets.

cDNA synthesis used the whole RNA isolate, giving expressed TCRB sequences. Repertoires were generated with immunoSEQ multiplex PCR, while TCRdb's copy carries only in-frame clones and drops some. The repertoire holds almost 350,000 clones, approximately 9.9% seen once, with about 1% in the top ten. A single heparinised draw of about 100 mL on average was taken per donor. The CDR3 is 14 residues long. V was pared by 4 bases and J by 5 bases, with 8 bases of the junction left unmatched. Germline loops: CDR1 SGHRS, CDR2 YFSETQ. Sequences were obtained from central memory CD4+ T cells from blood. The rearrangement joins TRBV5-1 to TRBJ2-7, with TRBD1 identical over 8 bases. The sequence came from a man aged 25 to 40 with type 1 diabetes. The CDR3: CASSGWGQDHEQYF. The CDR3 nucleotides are TGCGCCAGCAGCGGCTGGGGACAGGACCACGAGCAGTACTTC.